This entry describes one TCR beta chain. Profiling relied on immunoSEQ multiplex PCR, and the TCRdb table lists in-frame clones only, not all of them. The table has 100,000 or so clones, approximately 82% seen once. The data derive from a study of control samples from healthy donors and cancer patients. Sequencing used blood. The origin of this receptor is a woman in her sixties or seventies in good health.

CDR3 amino acids: CATWPRGDPGNTIYF. CDR3 sequence (DNA): TGTGCCACATGGCCGCGGGGGGATCCTGGAAACACCATATATTTT. The chain is built from TRBV6-5 and TRBJ1-3; D possibly corresponds to TRBD1 (5 bases). CDR1 MNHEY and CDR2 SVGAGI come from the germline V gene. The CDR3 loop spans 15 amino acids. V shed 10 bases and J shed 2 bases, with 18 bases lying between them.